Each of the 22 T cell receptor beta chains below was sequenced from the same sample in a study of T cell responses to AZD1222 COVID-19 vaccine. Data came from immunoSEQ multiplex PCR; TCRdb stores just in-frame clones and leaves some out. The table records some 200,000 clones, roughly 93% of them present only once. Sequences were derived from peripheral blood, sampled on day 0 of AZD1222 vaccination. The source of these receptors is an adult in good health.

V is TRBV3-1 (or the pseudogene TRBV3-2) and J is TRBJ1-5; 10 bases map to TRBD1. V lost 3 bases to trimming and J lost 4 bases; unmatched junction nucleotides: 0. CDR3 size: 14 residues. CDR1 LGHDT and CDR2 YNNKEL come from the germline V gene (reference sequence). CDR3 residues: CASSQGQGNQPQHF. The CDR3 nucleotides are TGTGCCAGCAGCCAGGGACAGGGGAATCAGCCCCAGCATTTT.

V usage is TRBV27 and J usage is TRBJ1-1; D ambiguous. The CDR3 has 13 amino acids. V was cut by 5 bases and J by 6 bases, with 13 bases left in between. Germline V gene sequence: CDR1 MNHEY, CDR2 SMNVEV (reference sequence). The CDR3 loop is CASSMKGLAEAFF. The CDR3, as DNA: TGTGCCAGCAGTATGAAGGGCCTTGCTGAAGCTTTCTTT.

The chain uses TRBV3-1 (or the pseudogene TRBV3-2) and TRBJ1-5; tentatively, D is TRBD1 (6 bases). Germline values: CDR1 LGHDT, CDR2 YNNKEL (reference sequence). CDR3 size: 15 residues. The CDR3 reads CGQHLTTGWDQPQHF. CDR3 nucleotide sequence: TGTGGCCAGCACTTGACGACAGGATGGGATCAGCCCCAGCATTTT.

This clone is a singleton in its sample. The CDR3, as DNA: TGTGCCAGCAGGAGGACTAGAGCGGATACGCAGTATTTT. It specifies CASRRTRADTQYF. The V and J genes are TRBV6-5 and TRBJ2-3; TRBD2 aligns across 7 bases. The germline gives CDR1 MNHEY, CDR2 SVGAGI. The CDR3 totals 13 residues. J gave up 6 bases and V 6 bases, and 6 bases lay outside the gene matches.

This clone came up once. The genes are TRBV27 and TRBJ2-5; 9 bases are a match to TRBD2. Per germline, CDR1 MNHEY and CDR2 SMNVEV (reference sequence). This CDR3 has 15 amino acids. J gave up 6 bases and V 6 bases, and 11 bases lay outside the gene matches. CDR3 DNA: TGTGCCAGCAGCAGACGACTAGCGGAAAAGAAGACCCAGTACTTC. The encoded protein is CASSRRLAEKKTQYF.

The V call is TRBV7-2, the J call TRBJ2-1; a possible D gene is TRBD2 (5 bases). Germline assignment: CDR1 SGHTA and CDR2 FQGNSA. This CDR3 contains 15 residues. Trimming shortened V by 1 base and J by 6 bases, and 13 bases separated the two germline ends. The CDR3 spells CASSLEGSRGNEQFF. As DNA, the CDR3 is TGTGCCAGCAGCTTAGAGGGATCCCGGGGCAATGAGCAGTTCTTC.

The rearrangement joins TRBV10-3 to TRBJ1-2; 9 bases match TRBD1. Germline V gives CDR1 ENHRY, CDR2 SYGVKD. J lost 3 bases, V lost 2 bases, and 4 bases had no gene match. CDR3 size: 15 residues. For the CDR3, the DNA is TGTGCCATCAGTGAGACCGGGACAGGGCACTATGGCTACACCTTC. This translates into CAISETGTGHYGYTF.

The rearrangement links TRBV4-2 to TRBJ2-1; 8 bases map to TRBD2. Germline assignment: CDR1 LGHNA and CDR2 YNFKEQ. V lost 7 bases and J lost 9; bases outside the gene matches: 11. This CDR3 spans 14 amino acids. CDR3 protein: CASKPAGEAGEQFF. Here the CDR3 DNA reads TGTGCCAGCAAGCCAGCGGGAGAAGCTGGTGAGCAGTTCTTC.

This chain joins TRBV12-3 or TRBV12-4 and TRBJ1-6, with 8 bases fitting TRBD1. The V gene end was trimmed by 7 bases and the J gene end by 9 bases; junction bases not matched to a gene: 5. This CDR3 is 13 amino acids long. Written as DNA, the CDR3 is TGTGCCAGCACCGCGGACAGGGTTTCACCCCTCCACTTT. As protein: CASTADRVSPLHF.

The CDR3 bases are TGTGCCAGCAGTCGAACAGGGGGCTCCTACGAGCAGTACTTC. This gives the protein CASSRTGGSYEQYF. This chain uses TRBV3-1 (or the pseudogene TRBV3-2) with TRBJ2-7; 8 bases match TRBD1. The trim removed 6 bases at V and 0 bases at J, leaving 4 bases unmatched. Germline V gene sequence: CDR1 LGHDT, CDR2 YNNKEL (reference sequence). The CDR3 extends over 14 amino acids.

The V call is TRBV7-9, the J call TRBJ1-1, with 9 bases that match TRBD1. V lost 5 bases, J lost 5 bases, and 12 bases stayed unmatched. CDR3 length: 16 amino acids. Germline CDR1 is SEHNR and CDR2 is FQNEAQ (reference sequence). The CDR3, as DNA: TGTGCCAGCAGCCAGCGACAGGGGGATCTACCGACTGAAGCTTTCTTT. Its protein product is CASSQRQGDLPTEAFF.

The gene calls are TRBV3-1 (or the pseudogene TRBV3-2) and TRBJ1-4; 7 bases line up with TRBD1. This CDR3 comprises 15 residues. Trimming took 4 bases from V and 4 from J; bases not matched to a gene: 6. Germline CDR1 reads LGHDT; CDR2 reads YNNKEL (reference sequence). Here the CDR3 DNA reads TGTGCCAGCAGCCCAGAACAGGGGATTAATGAAAAACTGTTTTTT. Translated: CASSPEQGINEKLFF.

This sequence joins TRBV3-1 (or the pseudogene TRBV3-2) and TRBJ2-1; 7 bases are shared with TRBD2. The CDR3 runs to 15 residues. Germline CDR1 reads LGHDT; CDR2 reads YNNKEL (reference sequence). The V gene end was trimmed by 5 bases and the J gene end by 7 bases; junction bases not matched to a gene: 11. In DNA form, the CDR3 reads TGTGCCAGCAGCTTGCCGGCTAGCGGCGATAATGAGCAGTTCTTC. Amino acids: CASSLPASGDNEQFF.

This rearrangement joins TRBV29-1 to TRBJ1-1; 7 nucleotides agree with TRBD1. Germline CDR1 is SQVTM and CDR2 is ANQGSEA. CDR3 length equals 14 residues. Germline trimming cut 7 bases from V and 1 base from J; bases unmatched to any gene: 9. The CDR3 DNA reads TGCAGCGCTTCGACAGGGACGTGGAACACTGAAGCTTTCTTT. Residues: CSASTGTWNTEAFF. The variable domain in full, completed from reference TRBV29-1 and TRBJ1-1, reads SAVISQKPSRDICQRGTSLTIQCQVDSQVTMMFWYRQQPGQSLTLIATANQGSEATYESGFVIDKFPISRPNLTFSTLTVSNMSPEDSSIYLCSASTGTWNTEAFFGQGTRLTVV.

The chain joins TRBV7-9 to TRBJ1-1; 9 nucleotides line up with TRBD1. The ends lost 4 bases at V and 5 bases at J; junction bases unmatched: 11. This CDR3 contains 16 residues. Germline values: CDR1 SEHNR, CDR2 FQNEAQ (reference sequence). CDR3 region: CASSSLTGTGRTEAFF. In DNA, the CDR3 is TGTGCCAGCAGCTCATTAACCGGGACAGGGAGGACTGAAGCTTTCTTT.

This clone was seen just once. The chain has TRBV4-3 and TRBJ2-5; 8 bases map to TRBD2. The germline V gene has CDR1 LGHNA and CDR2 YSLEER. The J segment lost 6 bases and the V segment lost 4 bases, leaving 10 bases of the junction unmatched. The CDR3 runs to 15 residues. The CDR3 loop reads CASSPSPGGVQTQYF. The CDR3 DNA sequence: TGCGCCAGCAGCCCCTCCCCGGGGGGGGTACAGACCCAGTACTTC.

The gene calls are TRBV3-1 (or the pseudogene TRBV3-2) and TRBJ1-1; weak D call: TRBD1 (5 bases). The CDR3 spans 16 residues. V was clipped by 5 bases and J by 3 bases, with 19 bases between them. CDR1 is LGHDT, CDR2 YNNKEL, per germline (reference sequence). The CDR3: CASSAQGQSGDTEAFF. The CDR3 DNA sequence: TGTGCCAGCAGCGCTCAGGGTCAGAGTGGTGACACTGAAGCTTTCTTT.

CDR3 sequence reads: CASSFPPGQGGDGYTF. CDR3 bases: TGTGCCAGCAGTTTTCCCCCGGGACAGGGGGGTGATGGCTACACCTTC. The chain has TRBV13 and TRBJ1-2; TRBD1 aligns across 11 bases. The CDR3 is 16 residues long. The germline V gene encodes CDR1 PRHDT and CDR2 FYEKMQ (reference sequence). Unmatched junction bases numbered 12, after V lost 6 bases and J lost 6 bases.

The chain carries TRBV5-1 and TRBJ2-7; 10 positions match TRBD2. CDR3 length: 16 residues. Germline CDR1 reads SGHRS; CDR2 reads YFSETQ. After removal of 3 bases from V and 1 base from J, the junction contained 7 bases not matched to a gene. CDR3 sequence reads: CASSSTSGRASYEQYF. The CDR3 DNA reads TGCGCCAGCAGCTCCACAAGCGGGAGGGCTTCCTACGAGCAGTACTTC. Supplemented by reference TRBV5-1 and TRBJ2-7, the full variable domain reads KAGVTQTPRYLIKTRGQQVTLSCSPISGHRSVSWYQQTPGQGLQFLFEYFSETQRNKGNFPGRFSGRQFSNSRSEMNVSTLELGDSALYLCASSSTSGRASYEQYFGPGTRLTVT.

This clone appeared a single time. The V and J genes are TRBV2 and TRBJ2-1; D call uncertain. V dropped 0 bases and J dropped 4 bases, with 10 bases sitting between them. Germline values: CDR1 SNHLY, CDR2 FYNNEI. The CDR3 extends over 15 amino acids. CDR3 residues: CASSEALPGYNEQFF. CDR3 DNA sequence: TGTGCCAGCAGTGAAGCGCTTCCAGGATACAATGAGCAGTTCTTC. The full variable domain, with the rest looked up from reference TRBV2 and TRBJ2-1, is EPEVTQTPSHQVTQMGQEVILRCVPISNHLYFYWYRQILGQKVEFLVSFYNNEISEKSEIFDDQFSVERPDGSNFTLKIRSTKLEDSAMYFCASSEALPGYNEQFFGPGTRLTVL.

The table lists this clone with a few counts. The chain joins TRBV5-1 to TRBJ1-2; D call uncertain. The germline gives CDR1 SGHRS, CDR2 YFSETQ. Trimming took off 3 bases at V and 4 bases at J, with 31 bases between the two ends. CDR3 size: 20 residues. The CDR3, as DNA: TGCGCCAGCAGCTCAGCCGGTATGCCTACCGTTGTCGGTAGCTCCTATGGCTACACCTTC. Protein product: CASSSAGMPTVVGSSYGYTF.

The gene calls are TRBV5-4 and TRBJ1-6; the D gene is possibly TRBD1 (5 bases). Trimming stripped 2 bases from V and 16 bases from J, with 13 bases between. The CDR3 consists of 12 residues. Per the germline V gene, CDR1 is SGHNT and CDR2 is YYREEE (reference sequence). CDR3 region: CASSFPGLALHF. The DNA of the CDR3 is TGTGCCAGCAGCTTTCCGGGGCTTGCACTCCACTTT.